The next 28 T cell receptor beta chains were all read from a single sample in a study of OX40 agonist ivuxolimab in advanced cancers. Libraries were prepared by immunoSEQ multiplex PCR; TCRdb keeps only in-frame clonotypes and omits some of them. In the table there are 55,000 to 75,000 clones, approximately 90% of which are singletons. This specimen was CD4+ or CD8+ T cells sorted from blood, taken in a trial of the OX40 agonist ivuxolimab. The receptors here all came from an adult with an advanced solid tumor such as melanoma, head and neck, liver or kidney cancer.

This chain joins TRBV4-1 and TRBJ2-1; weak D call: TRBD1 (5 bases). Trimming left V 0 bases short and J 8 bases short, with 11 bases between. Germline-derived CDR1 and CDR2 are MGHRA and YSYEKL. The CDR3 is 14 amino acids. For the CDR3, the DNA is TGCGCCAGCAGCCAAGAATCAGGGTGGGATGAGCAGTTCTTC. The encoded protein is CASSQESGWDEQFF.

This sequence joins TRBV5-6 and TRBJ2-4, with 7 bases identical to TRBD1. Germline CDR1 is SGHDT and CDR2 is YYEEEE. V lost 0 bases and J lost 3; bases outside the gene matches: 12. The CDR3 contains 18 residues. The CDR3 sequence: CASSLEGRAGGRKNIQYF. The CDR3 DNA is TGTGCCAGCAGCTTGGAAGGTAGGGCAGGGGGACGCAAAAACATTCAGTACTTC.

V gene TRBV4-1 combines with J gene TRBJ2-7; 12 bases line up with TRBD1. Germline lookup yields CDR1 MGHRA and CDR2 YSYEKL. The CDR3 length is 17 residues. V shed 4 bases, J shed 1 base, and the junction held 8 bases outside the gene matches. The chain's CDR3 is CASSRGTGGDGSYEQYF. Written as DNA, the CDR3 is TGCGCCAGCAGCCGAGGGACAGGGGGCGATGGGTCCTACGAGCAGTACTTC.

This clone showed up just once. This chain connects TRBV18 to TRBJ2-7; D tentatively reads TRBD1 or TRBD2 (5 bases each). The V end lost 2 bases, the J end lost 2 bases, and 10 bases lay between the germline ends. There are 14 residues in the CDR3. CDR1 and CDR2 from the germline V gene are KGHSH and LQKENI. CDR3 loop: CASSPAGTAYEQYF. CDR3 nucleotide sequence: TGTGCCAGCTCACCAGCAGGGACCGCCTACGAGCAGTACTTC.

V is TRBV28 and J is TRBJ2-7, with TRBD2 matching 7 bases. This CDR3 is 14 amino acids long. CDR1 MDHEN and CDR2 SYDVKM come from the germline V gene. V was clipped by 5 bases and J by 2 bases; unmatched bases: 6. CDR3 in DNA: TGTGCCAGCAGTACGAAAGGACTAGCCTACGAGCAGTACTTC. Its protein product is CASSTKGLAYEQYF.

The chain carries TRBV7-9 and TRBJ1-2; 8 positions match TRBD1. The V segment lost 5 bases and the J segment 4 bases; nucleotides outside the gene matches: 6. Germline assignment: CDR1 SEHNR and CDR2 FQNEAQ (reference sequence). CDR3 length equals 14 residues. The CDR3: CASSPGGAPYGYTF. CDR3 DNA sequence: TGTGCCAGCAGCCCAGGGGGCGCCCCCTATGGCTACACCTTC.

J is TRBJ2-7 and V is TRBV6-5; the D is unclear. The V and J ends lost 10 bases and 5 bases respectively, with 21 bases between them. This CDR3 is built from 14 residues. Germline V gives CDR1 MNHEY, CDR2 SVGAGI. CDR3 residues: CATKTGLDSHEQYF. CDR3 nucleotide sequence: TGTGCCACCAAAACCGGGCTAGATAGCCACGAGCAGTACTTC.

V usage is TRBV5-5 and J usage is TRBJ2-7; D is unresolved. V was pared by 0 bases and J by 6 bases, with 13 bases between. Germline V gene sequence: CDR1 SGHKS, CDR2 YYEKEE (reference sequence). This CDR3 has 14 amino acids. The CDR3 is CASSLEGSPIEQYF. CDR3 coding DNA: TGTGCCAGCAGCTTGGAGGGTTCACCTATCGAGCAGTACTTC.

The chain couples TRBV28 to TRBJ2-5, with 12 nucleotides matching TRBD2. The CDR3 is made up of 17 amino acids. J lost 4 bases, V lost 2 bases, and 8 bases had no gene match. Germline V gives CDR1 MDHEN, CDR2 SYDVKM. CDR3 sequence reads: CASSLISSGRATETQYF. Written as DNA, the CDR3 is TGTGCCAGCAGTTTAATTTCTAGCGGGAGGGCCACAGAGACCCAGTACTTC.

This clone was picked up a small number of times. Other DNA sequences of this sample code for an identical CDR3. V gene TRBV4-3 combines with J gene TRBJ2-5; tentative D call: TRBD1 (6 bases). Per germline, CDR1 LGHNA and CDR2 YSLEER. This CDR3 spans 15 amino acids. Trimming shortened V by 0 bases and J by 5 bases, and 13 bases separated the two germline ends. This CDR3 reads CASSQDRTVRETQYF. CDR3 nucleotides: TGCGCCAGCAGCCAAGATCGGACAGTCCGGGAGACCCAGTACTTC.

The V gene is TRBV6-5, the J gene TRBJ2-2, with 8 nucleotides matching TRBD2. The V segment lost 8 bases and the J segment 2 bases; nucleotides outside the gene matches: 7. Germline V CDR1 and CDR2: MNHEY, SVGAGI. The CDR3 runs to 15 residues. CDR3: CASRGVAGNTGELFF. CDR3 coding DNA: TGTGCCAGCCGGGGTGTAGCGGGAAACACCGGGGAGCTGTTTTTT.

The rearrangement uses TRBV19 and TRBJ2-1; D is possibly TRBD1 or TRBD2 (6 bases each). CDR3 size: 16 residues. Trimming left V 1 base short and J 2 bases short, with 12 bases between. Germline V gene data show CDR1 as LNHDA and CDR2 as SQIVND (reference sequence). The CDR3 sequence: CASSIARGATYNEQFF. CDR3 in DNA: TGTGCCAGTAGTATAGCTAGGGGGGCGACCTACAATGAGCAGTTCTTC.

J is TRBJ2-7 and V is TRBV7-3, with TRBD1 matching 8 bases. V was clipped by 1 base and J by 5 bases; unmatched bases: 4. Germline CDR1 is SGHTA and CDR2 is FQGTGA. CDR3 length equals 14 residues. Here the CDR3 DNA reads TGTGCCAGCAGCTTAATGCCAGGGGGCCACGAGCAGTACTTC. Translating gives CASSLMPGGHEQYF.

The chain combines TRBV27 with TRBJ2-1; D may be TRBD2 (6 bases). Germline lookup yields CDR1 MNHEY and CDR2 SMNVEV (reference sequence). CDR3 length equals 14 residues. Trimming took off 7 bases at V and 10 bases at J, with 20 bases between the two ends. The CDR3 nucleotides are TGTGCCAGCATCTCGACTAGTTACCCGAGGGAGCAGTTCTTC. Protein product: CASISTSYPREQFF.

The V gene is TRBV2, the J gene TRBJ2-7; 8 nucleotides match TRBD2. V was pared by 6 bases and J by 0 bases, with 13 bases of the junction left unmatched. This CDR3 has 17 amino acids. Germline V CDR1 and CDR2: SNHLY, FYNNEI. The CDR3: CASRTGSSGQHSYEQYF. CDR3 DNA: TGTGCCAGCAGGACGGGGTCTAGCGGGCAACACTCCTACGAGCAGTACTTC.

V is TRBV4-1 and J is TRBJ2-1; the D gene is possibly TRBD2 (6 bases). Germline V gene data show CDR1 as MGHRA and CDR2 as YSYEKL. There are 13 residues in the CDR3. V lost 0 bases, J lost 10 bases, and 10 bases lay in between. The DNA for the CDR3 is TGCGCCAGCAGCCAAGATTATGGGGGGGAGCAGTTCTTC. It translates to CASSQDYGGEQFF.

The rearrangement joins TRBV19 to TRBJ1-1; D may be TRBD1 (5 bases). V gave up 1 base and J gave up 3 bases, with 12 bases separating them. From germline, CDR1 is LNHDA and CDR2 SQIVND (reference sequence). The length of the CDR3 is 15 residues. The CDR3 is CASSIGARGDTEAFF. CDR3 DNA sequence: TGTGCCAGTAGTATAGGGGCACGGGGGGACACTGAAGCTTTCTTT.

This chain uses TRBV28 with TRBJ2-2; 8 nucleotides align to TRBD2. Trimming cost V 5 bases and J 4 bases; bases outside gene matches: 12. This CDR3 has 17 amino acids. Germline lookup yields CDR1 MDHEN and CDR2 SYDVKM. This CDR3 reads CASSPPIGLAGTGELFF. Written as DNA, the CDR3 is TGTGCCAGCAGTCCTCCCATCGGGCTAGCGGGCACCGGGGAGCTGTTTTTT.

The V gene is TRBV4-1, the J gene TRBJ2-7; 9 positions match TRBD2. The CDR3 consists of 15 residues. Germline CDR1 and CDR2: MGHRA and YSYEKL. V gave up 0 bases and J gave up 3 bases; unmatched junction bases: 3. Here the CDR3 DNA reads TGCGCCAGCAGCCAAGAACTAGCGGGTTACTACGAGCAGTACTTC. This gives the protein CASSQELAGYYEQYF.

This chain joins TRBV4-1 and TRBJ2-7; 13 bases are a match to TRBD2. The germline gives CDR1 MGHRA, CDR2 YSYEKL. The CDR3 covers 16 residues. V lost 3 bases and J lost 2; bases outside the gene matches: 4. The CDR3 protein is CASSQRLAGGTYEQYF. The CDR3 DNA follows: TGCGCCAGCAGCCAGAGACTAGCGGGAGGCACCTACGAGCAGTACTTC.

This chain links TRBV6-6 with TRBJ2-3; 12 bases match TRBD2. The trim removed 5 bases at V and 3 bases at J, leaving 6 bases unmatched. This CDR3 is 16 amino acids long. In germline, CDR1 is MNHNY, CDR2 SVGAGI (reference sequence). The CDR3 coding sequence is TGTGCCAGCAGTCAACCTAGCGGGAGGGGGACAGATACGCAGTATTTT. Protein: CASSQPSGRGTDTQYF.

This sequence joins TRBV4-1 and TRBJ2-3; tentatively, D is TRBD1 (6 bases). The germline CDR1 and CDR2 sequences are MGHRA and YSYEKL. The V gene lost 0 bases and the J gene lost 7 bases, with 14 bases spanning the gap. The CDR3 runs 15 residues. CDR3 coding DNA: TGCGCCAGCAGCCAAGAATCCAGGGGACCCTATACGCAGTATTTT. This translates into CASSQESRGPYTQYF.

The chain is built from TRBV6-6 and TRBJ2-7; no definite D call. Germline-derived CDR1 and CDR2 are MNHNY and SVGAGI (reference sequence). CDR3 length equals 13 residues. The V end lost 0 bases, the J end lost 4 bases, and 7 bases lay between the germline ends. The CDR3 protein is CASSYSKVYEQYF. CDR3 coding DNA: TGTGCCAGCAGTTACTCCAAGGTGTACGAGCAGTACTTC.

This chain connects TRBV27 to TRBJ2-3, with D possibly being TRBD2 (5 bases). The ends were cut back, 2 bases at V and 13 bases at J, with 13 bases in the middle. The germline V gene encodes CDR1 MNHEY and CDR2 SMNVEV (reference sequence). The CDR3 has 12 residues. The CDR3 DNA follows: TGTGCCAGCAGTTTAGACGGGCGGGTTAAGTATTTT. As protein: CASSLDGRVKYF.

This rearrangement joins TRBV2 to TRBJ2-5, with 9 bases that match TRBD2. V was clipped by 6 bases and J by 4 bases; unmatched bases: 9. Looked up from germline, CDR1 is SNHLY and CDR2 is FYNNEI. The length of the CDR3 is 15 residues. The CDR3 sequence is CASSGIAGVGETQYF. DNA of the CDR3: TGTGCCAGCAGCGGTATAGCGGGAGTAGGAGAGACCCAGTACTTC.

The chain employs TRBV10-2 and TRBJ2-1; 8 bases match TRBD2. The CDR3 sequence is 14 residues long. Germline CDR1 and CDR2: WSHSY and SAAADI. The trim removed 9 bases at V and 3 bases at J, leaving 7 bases unmatched. CDR3 amino acids: CASYKGTSYNEQFF. CDR3 nucleotides: TGCGCCAGTTATAAAGGGACTAGCTACAATGAGCAGTTCTTC.

V is TRBV4-3 and J is TRBJ2-2; 7 bases match TRBD2. With V trimmed by 1 base and J by 0 bases, 5 bases remained unmatched. Germline V lookup: CDR1 LGHNA, CDR2 YSLEER. The CDR3 loop spans 17 amino acids. The CDR3 loop is CASSQGALASNTGELFF. The CDR3 bases are TGCGCCAGCAGCCAAGGAGCACTAGCGTCGAACACCGGGGAGCTGTTTTTT.

J is TRBJ2-7 and V is TRBV2, with 8 positions matching TRBD2. The germline CDR1 and CDR2 sequences are SNHLY and FYNNEI. This CDR3 has 14 residues. Losses at the gene ends were 6 bases for V and 0 bases for J; bases not matched to a gene: 4. The CDR3 region is CASRGAGGSYEQYF. In DNA form, the CDR3 reads TGTGCCAGCAGGGGGGCGGGAGGCTCCTACGAGCAGTACTTC.